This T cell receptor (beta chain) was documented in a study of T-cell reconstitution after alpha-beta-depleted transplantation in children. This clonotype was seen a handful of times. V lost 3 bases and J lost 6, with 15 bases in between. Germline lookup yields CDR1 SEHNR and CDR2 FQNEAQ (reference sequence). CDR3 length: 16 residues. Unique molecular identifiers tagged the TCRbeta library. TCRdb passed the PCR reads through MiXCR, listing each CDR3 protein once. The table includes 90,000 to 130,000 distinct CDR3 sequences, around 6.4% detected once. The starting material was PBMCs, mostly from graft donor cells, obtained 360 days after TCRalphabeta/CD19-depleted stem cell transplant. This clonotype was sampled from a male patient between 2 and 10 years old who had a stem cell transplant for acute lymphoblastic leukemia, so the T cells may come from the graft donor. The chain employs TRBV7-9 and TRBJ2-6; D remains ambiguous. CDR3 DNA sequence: TGTGCCAGCAGCTTTCGAGAAGGGAACATGGCCAACGTCCTGACTTTC. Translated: CASSFREGNMANVLTF.